Described below is a single T cell receptor (beta chain) sequence and its context. Authors' processing steps: It was from reference gene primer amplification that nucleated cell counts were estimated. Clones were read by immunoSEQ multiplex PCR, and TCRdb kept only the in-frame ones, dropping some. The DNA gave D and trimming, while V, J and clone size come from that table. Among roughly 100,000 clones listed, about 83% were seen once. This sample was included in a study of blood T cell repertoires in COVID-19. For the study at large: T cells, B-cell-depleted T cells, or PBMCs supplied cDNA or gDNA.

V lost 3 bases to trimming and J lost 0 bases, with 8 bases between them. The CDR3 has 14 residues. Per the germline V gene, CDR1 is PRHDT and CDR2 is FYEKMQ (reference sequence). J is TRBJ1-1 and V is TRBV13; D is perhaps TRBD1 (5 bases). The receptor was isolated from a human donor in a cohort sampled during active COVID-19. Sequenced sample: peripheral blood. The chain's CDR3 is CASSFRGMNTEAFF. The CDR3 DNA follows: TGTGCCAGCAGCTTCCGGGGGATGAACACTGAAGCTTTCTTT.